This T cell receptor beta chain was identified during a study of blood T cell repertoires in COVID-19. Across the whole study: There were acute and convalescent COVID-19 samples, and they came from the United States, Italy and Spain.

Participants, roughly 18 to 100 years old, spanned around 25 US areas. Participant reports of clinical history set cohort assignment. Donors in Cohort 3 who had recovered were those with two negative PCRs, healthcare professional clearance, or resolution of their symptoms. V lost 5 bases and J lost 5; bases outside the gene matches: 6. The length of the CDR3 is 15 residues. Per the germline V gene, CDR1 is SGHTA and CDR2 is FQGNSA. This table comes from immunoSEQ multiplex PCR, and its TCRdb copy is limited to in-frame clones, with some not included. The sample contains about 300,000 clones, 86% of which appear only once.

The material sequenced was PBMCs or T cells enriched from blood (not recorded which). The chain links TRBV7-2 to TRBJ1-4, with 9 bases fitting TRBD1. The clonotype comes from a young woman who had recovered from COVID-19. In DNA, the CDR3 is TGTGCCAGCAGCGTACAGGGGGCCAGGAATGAAAAACTGTTTTTT. This encodes CASSVQGARNEKLFF.